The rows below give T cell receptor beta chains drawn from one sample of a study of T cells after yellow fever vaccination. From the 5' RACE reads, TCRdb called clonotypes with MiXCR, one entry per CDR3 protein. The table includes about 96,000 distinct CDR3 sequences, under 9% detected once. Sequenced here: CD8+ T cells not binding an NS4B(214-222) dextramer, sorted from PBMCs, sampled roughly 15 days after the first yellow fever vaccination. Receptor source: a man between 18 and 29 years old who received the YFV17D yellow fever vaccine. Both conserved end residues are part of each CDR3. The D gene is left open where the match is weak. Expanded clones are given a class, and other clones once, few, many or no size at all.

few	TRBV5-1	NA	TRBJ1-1	CASSLFAVGNEAFF	TGCGCCAGCAGCTTGTTTGCGGTAGGTAACGAAGCTTTCTTT
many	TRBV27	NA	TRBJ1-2	CASSRYTDRSDYGYTF	TGTGCCAGCAGTCGTTATACAGACAGGTCTGACTATGGCTACACCTTC
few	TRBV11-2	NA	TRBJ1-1	CASSLGIGTEAFF	TGTGCCAGCAGCTTAGGGATTGGCACTGAAGCTTTCTTT
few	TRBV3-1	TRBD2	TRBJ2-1	CASSRGLAGGSSYNEQFF	TGTGCCAGCAGTCGTGGGCTAGCGGGGGGCAGCTCCTACAATGAGCAGTTCTTC
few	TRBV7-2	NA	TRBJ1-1	CASSFPSMNTEAFF	TGTGCCAGCAGCTTCCCGAGCATGAACACTGAAGCTTTCTTT
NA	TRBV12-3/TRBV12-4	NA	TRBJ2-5	CASSLDGFTQYF	TGTGCCAGCAGCTTGGATGGGTTCACCCAGTACTTC
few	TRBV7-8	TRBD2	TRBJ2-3	CASSSPGLAGDTDTQYF	TGTGCCAGCAGCTCTCCGGGACTAGCGGGGGACACAGATACGCAGTATTTT
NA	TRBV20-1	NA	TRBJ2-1	CSAIYTPNEQFF	TGCAGTGCTATATATACGCCTAATGAGCAGTTCTTC
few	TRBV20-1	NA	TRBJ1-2	CSAPITLGGYTF	TGCAGTGCTCCTATCACCTTAGGTGGCTACACCTTC
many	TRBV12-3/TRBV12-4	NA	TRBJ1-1	CASSPGTLNTEAFF	TGTGCCAGCAGTCCCGGGACCTTGAACACTGAAGCTTTCTTT
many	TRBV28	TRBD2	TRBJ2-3	CASSLIGGVGTDTQYF	TGTGCCAGCAGTTTAATCGGGGGGGTTGGGACAGATACGCAGTATTTT
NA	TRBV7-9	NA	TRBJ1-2	CASSLAVPGDYGYTF	TGTGCCAGCAGCTTAGCAGTACCAGGGGACTATGGCTACACCTTC
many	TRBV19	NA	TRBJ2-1	CASSATSGDYNEQFF	TGTGCCAGTAGTGCCACATCAGGGGACTACAATGAGCAGTTCTTC
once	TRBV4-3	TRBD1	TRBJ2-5	CASSLGTGRQETQYF	TGCGCCAGCAGCCTCGGGACAGGTCGGCAAGAGACCCAGTACTTC
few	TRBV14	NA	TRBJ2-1	CASSQAGSGEQFF	TGTGCCAGCAGCCAAGCAGGGTCGGGCGAGCAGTTCTTC
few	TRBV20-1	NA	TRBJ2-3	CSATVPRGRTDTQYF	TGCAGTGCTACTGTCCCGCGGGGGCGCACAGATACGCAGTATTTT
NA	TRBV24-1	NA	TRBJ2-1	CATKVMRGNEQFF	TGTGCCACCAAAGTGATGAGGGGCAATGAGCAGTTCTTC
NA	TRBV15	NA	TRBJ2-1	CATSRDWGSYNEQFF	TGTGCCACCAGCAGAGATTGGGGTTCCTACAATGAGCAGTTCTTC
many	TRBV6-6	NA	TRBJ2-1	CASSSLGVEQFF	TGTGCCAGCAGTTCTTTAGGGGTTGAGCAGTTCTTC
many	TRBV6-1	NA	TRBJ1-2	CASSVFRVDGYTF	TGTGCCAGCAGTGTCTTCAGGGTAGATGGCTACACCTTC
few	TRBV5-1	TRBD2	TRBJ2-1	CASSGGDPIIDEQFF	TGCGCCAGCAGCGGGGGGGACCCCATAATCGATGAGCAGTTCTTC
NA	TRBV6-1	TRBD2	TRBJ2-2	CASSPGTSSGYTGELFF	TGTGCCAGCAGCCCCGGGACTAGTTCAGGATACACCGGGGAGCTGTTTTTT
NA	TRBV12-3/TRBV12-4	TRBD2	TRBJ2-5	CASSPRFSGGETQYF	TGTGCCAGCAGCCCCCGTTTTAGCGGGGGGGAGACCCAGTACTTC
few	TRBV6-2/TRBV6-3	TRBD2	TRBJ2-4	CASSPAGAGGPVNIQYF	TGTGCCAGCAGTCCCGCCGGAGCGGGGGGGCCGGTAAACATTCAGTACTTC
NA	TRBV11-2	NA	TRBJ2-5	CASSLGPQETQYF	TGTGCCAGCAGCTTAGGGCCGCAAGAGACCCAGTACTTC
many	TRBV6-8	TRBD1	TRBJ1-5	CASSAMDRGGNQPQHF	TGTGCCAGCAGTGCTATGGACAGGGGCGGCAATCAGCCCCAGCATTTT